This T cell receptor (beta chain) was captured in a study of cytomegalovirus exposure and HLA in healthy donors. The germline CDR1 and CDR2 sequences are LGHNA and YSLEER. The CDR3 has 15 residues. Trimming pared 1 base from V and 5 bases from J, leaving 14 bases between. The PCR had 60 Vbeta and 13 Jbeta primers. Method: immunoSEQ multiplex PCR; TCRdb's copy keeps in-frame clones and lacks some. The sample lists more than 110,000 clones, around 80% seen once, with nearly 7% in the top ten. This clone was recorded once. The antigen is not known. The study's findings and limits: At a 0.05 false discovery rate, a later analysis found about 17,000 TCR beta sequences to be associated with HLA alleles. According to the study, roughly 160 TCR beta chains were cytomegalovirus-associated.

The chain combines TRBV4-3 with TRBJ1-2, with D uncertain. Sample: PBMCs. This TCR was recovered from a man between 40 and 49 years old in good health and CMV-seropositive. Here the CDR3 reads CASSQGQALVYGYTF. The CDR3 coding sequence is TGCGCCAGCAGCCAAGGGCAGGCCCTCGTTTATGGCTACACCTTC.